These 24 T cell receptor beta chains share one sample of origin, sequenced in a study of blood T cell repertoires in COVID-19 (dated by TCRdb to the early 2020s). Receptor libraries were prepared by the immunoSEQ multiplex PCR assay. TCRdb limited this immuneACCESS table to in-frame rearrangements with V and J called. A share of clones is missing; checked studies link under half to unresolved V genes, and the rest is unexplained. Present in this sample are more than 150,000 clones, 65% to 85% of which were seen just once. The ten most abundant clones make up around 13% of the sample. The specimen sequenced was PBMCs or T cells enriched from blood (not recorded which). Receptors were obtained from a woman aged 55-75 years who had recovered from COVID-19.

V usage is TRBV18 and J usage is TRBJ2-7; possibly TRBD1 for D (6 bases). Trimming removed 4 bases from V and 7 bases from J, with 11 bases in between. The CDR3 has 12 residues. In germline, CDR1 is KGHSH, CDR2 LQKENI. Here the CDR3 reads CASSHRDGEQYF. The CDR3 DNA is TGTGCCAGCTCACACAGGGATGGTGAGCAGTACTTC.

The chain carries TRBV7-6 and TRBJ2-1; the D gene is possibly TRBD2 (7 bases). The CDR3 extends over 13 amino acids. V was trimmed by 3 bases and J by 8 bases, leaving 11 bases between them. Per germline, CDR1 SGHVS and CDR2 FNYEAQ. CDR3 in DNA: TGTGCCAGCAGCTTGGGAGGGGGGTATGAGCAGTTCTTC. Its translation is CASSLGGGYEQFF.

The rearrangement joins TRBV12-5 to TRBJ2-5; 7 positions match TRBD1. In germline, CDR1 is LGHNT, CDR2 FRNRAP. With 7 bases clipped from V and 3 bases from J, the junction kept 8 bases outside the gene matches. There are 14 residues in the CDR3. The CDR3 DNA is TGTGCTAGTGCCCAGAACGACAGGGAAGAGACCCAGTACTTC. It is translated as CASAQNDREETQYF.

The chain employs TRBV2 and TRBJ1-5, with D maybe TRBD1 (5 bases). The V end was cut by 8 bases, the J end by 1 base, with 12 bases between. Germline values: CDR1 SNHLY, CDR2 FYNNEI. This CDR3 has 14 residues. The CDR3 DNA reads as TGTGCCAGCGTTGGGGCTAACAGCAATCAGCCCCAGCATTTT. The encoded protein is CASVGANSNQPQHF.

The chain links TRBV5-4 to TRBJ2-2; 9 nucleotides align to TRBD2. The length of the CDR3 is 15 residues. V was clipped by 0 bases and J by 8 bases; unmatched bases: 5. Germline loops: CDR1 SGHNT, CDR2 YYREEE (reference sequence). CDR3 bases: TGTGCCAGCAGCTTGGGGGGACTAGCAACAGGGGAGCTGTTTTTT. Translation: CASSLGGLATGELFF.

CDR3 loop: CASSPGGRSTNYGYTF. The DNA of the CDR3 is TGTGCCAGCAGTCCCGGAGGGAGATCAACTAACTATGGCTACACCTTC. The V call is TRBV5-4, the J call TRBJ1-2; no clear D. Germline-derived CDR1 and CDR2 are SGHNT and YYREEE (reference sequence). The CDR3 is made up of 16 amino acids. V was clipped by 5 bases and J by 0 bases, with 17 bases between them. Full variable domain (missing parts from reference TRBV5-4 and TRBJ1-2): ETGVTQSPTHLIKTRGQQVTLRCSSQSGHNTVSWYQQALGQGPQFIFQYYREEENGRGNFPPRFSGLQFPNYSSELNVNALELDDSALYLCASSPGGRSTNYGYTFGSGTRLTVV.

The J gene is TRBJ1-1, the V gene TRBV5-1, with 10 bases that match TRBD1. V lost 0 bases and J lost 1; bases outside the gene matches: 9. This CDR3 comprises 18 residues. In germline, CDR1 is SGHRS, CDR2 YFSETQ. CDR3 loop: CASSLEGPGQGTNTEAFF. CDR3 nucleotide sequence: TGCGCCAGCAGCTTGGAGGGCCCGGGACAGGGGACGAACACTGAAGCTTTCTTT.

This chain connects TRBV7-2 to TRBJ2-2; no clear D gene. Germline assignment: CDR1 SGHTA and CDR2 FQGNSA. This CDR3 contains 14 residues. Between the trimmed V and J ends, which lost 2 bases and 2 bases, there was a span of 6 bases. CDR3 sequence: CASSLTINTGELFF. The CDR3 DNA is TGTGCCAGCAGCTTAACTATTAACACCGGGGAGCTGTTTTTT.

The chain recombines TRBV3-1 (or the pseudogene TRBV3-2) with TRBJ2-1; the match to TRBD2 covers 9 bases. J was trimmed by 15 bases and V by 4 bases; bases with no gene match: 13. Germline V gene sequence: CDR1 LGHDT, CDR2 YNNKEL (reference sequence). This CDR3 spans 14 amino acids. The CDR3 sequence: CASSLGLAPPSRFF. The CDR3 DNA reads as TGTGCCAGCAGCCTGGGACTAGCCCCCCCAAGCAGGTTCTTC.

The rearrangement joins TRBV27 to TRBJ2-5; 12 nucleotides line up with TRBD2. The CDR3 consists of 16 residues. V gave up 6 bases and J gave up 2 bases; unmatched junction bases: 7. CDR1 and CDR2 from the germline V gene are MNHEY and SMNVEV (reference sequence). In nucleotides, the CDR3 is TGTGCCAGCAGGACCCGACTAGCGGGGGAGCAAGAGACCCAGTACTTC. Protein: CASRTRLAGEQETQYF.

This clone turned up a few times. V is TRBV7-6 and J is TRBJ2-1; 14 bases agree with TRBD2. CDR3 length: 16 residues. The germline V gene encodes CDR1 SGHVS and CDR2 FNYEAQ. J gave up 7 bases and V 6 bases, and 8 bases lay outside the gene matches. CDR3 sequence: CASRGLAGVGENEQFF. CDR3 nucleotides: TGTGCCAGCAGGGGACTAGCGGGGGTCGGAGAAAATGAGCAGTTCTTC.

This chain links TRBV28 with TRBJ2-2; 10 bases are shared with TRBD2. The CDR3 loop spans 15 amino acids. J lost 0 bases, V lost 8 bases, and 3 bases had no gene match. The germline gives CDR1 MDHEN, CDR2 SYDVKM. This CDR3 is CASVSGGANTGELFF. The CDR3 nucleotides read TGTGCCAGCGTCAGCGGGGGGGCGAACACCGGGGAGCTGTTTTTT.

This sequence joins TRBV9 and TRBJ2-1; TRBD2 matches at 10 bases. This CDR3 region has 15 residues. Trimming removed 2 bases from V and 2 bases from J; junction bases left unmatched: 1. In germline, CDR1 is SGDLS, CDR2 YYNGEE. CDR3 sequence (DNA): TGTGCCAGCAGCGTCGGGACTAGCGCCTACAATGAGCAGTTCTTC. Translating gives CASSVGTSAYNEQFF.

The chain combines TRBV7-2 with TRBJ2-5; D is perhaps TRBD2 (6 bases). V was pared by 3 bases and J by 4 bases, with 15 bases between. The length of the CDR3 is 15 residues. Germline V gives CDR1 SGHTA, CDR2 FQGNSA. CDR3 amino acids: CASSFLANHGETQYF. For the CDR3, the DNA is TGTGCCAGCAGCTTTCTAGCGAACCACGGAGAGACCCAGTACTTC.

The chain uses TRBV5-4 and TRBJ2-1, with 10 bases fitting TRBD2. The CDR3 is made up of 14 amino acids. With 4 bases clipped from V and 7 bases from J, the junction kept 5 bases outside the gene matches. CDR1 is SGHNT, CDR2 YYREEE, per germline (reference sequence). The CDR3 nucleotides read TGTGCCAGCAGCCAGCGGGAGGGCCTAAATGAGCAGTTCTTC. This encodes CASSQREGLNEQFF.

This clone was recorded once. The chain carries TRBV11-2 and TRBJ1-3; 7 positions match TRBD1. The CDR3 contains 16 residues. V was clipped by 3 bases and J by 4 bases; unmatched bases: 9. Germline CDR1 reads SGHAT; CDR2 reads FQNNGV. The CDR3 reads CASSFGATGAGNTIYF. The CDR3 nucleotides read TGTGCCAGCAGCTTCGGGGCTACAGGGGCGGGAAACACCATATATTTT.

The chain uses TRBV28 and TRBJ2-7, with D maybe TRBD1 (6 bases). Germline-derived CDR1 and CDR2 are MDHEN and SYDVKM. V dropped 6 bases and J dropped 4 bases, with 19 bases sitting between them. This CDR3 region has 15 residues. The CDR3 here is CASSTRGRALYEQYF. DNA of the CDR3: TGTGCCAGCAGCACAAGGGGGAGAGCCCTTTACGAGCAGTACTTC.

The V and J genes are TRBV4-1 and TRBJ1-6; no firm D call. The V gene's germline CDR1 is MGHRA and CDR2 YSYEKL. CDR3 length: 16 residues. V dropped 0 bases and J dropped 9 bases, with 15 bases sitting between them. CDR3 sequence reads: CASSQERELESSPLHF. Here the CDR3 DNA reads TGCGCCAGCAGCCAAGAGAGGGAGTTGGAGTCTTCACCCCTCCACTTT.

Here the CDR3 DNA reads TGTGCCAGCAGCCAAGATCTTCTTTCACCCCTCCACTTT. Translation gives CASSQDLLSPLHF. This chain links TRBV3-1 (or the pseudogene TRBV3-2) with TRBJ1-6; D not resolved. Germline CDR1 is LGHDT and CDR2 is YNNKEL (reference sequence). CDR3 size: 13 residues. Trimming left V 0 bases short and J 9 bases short, with 6 bases between.

The chain joins TRBV18 to TRBJ1-3, with TRBD1 identical over 7 bases. Germline V gene data show CDR1 as KGHSH and CDR2 as LQKENI. CDR3 length: 17 residues. With V trimmed by 2 bases and J by 2 bases, 9 bases remained unmatched. The CDR3 nucleotides are TGTGCCAGCTCACCAAATGCCCGCCAGGGGGCTGGAAACACCATATATTTT. Translation: CASSPNARQGAGNTIYF.

J is TRBJ2-7 and V is TRBV1; the tabulated D call, TRBD1, remains unverified against the DNA. TRBV1 is shown as a pseudogene. The CDR3 contains 15 residues. For the CDR3, the DNA is TGCACCAGCAGGCAGTCCCGGGACACATACTACGAGCAGTACTTC. Amino acids: CTSRQSRDTYYEQYF.

This sequence joins TRBV2 and TRBJ2-5; D remains unclear. Between the trimmed V and J ends, which lost 6 bases and 4 bases, there was a span of 15 bases. The CDR3 consists of 14 residues. The V gene's germline CDR1 is SNHLY and CDR2 FYNNEI. This CDR3 is CASSPTFIGETQYF. The CDR3 DNA sequence: TGTGCCAGCAGCCCTACTTTCATTGGAGAGACCCAGTACTTC.

The rearrangement links TRBV3-1 (or the pseudogene TRBV3-2) to TRBJ1-2; TRBD1 matches 7 bases. V was clipped by 0 bases and J by 6 bases; unmatched bases: 7. Germline V gene lookup returns CDR1 LGHDT and CDR2 YNNKEL (reference sequence). This CDR3 has 15 amino acids. The CDR3 DNA reads as TGTGCCAGCAGCCAAGACCTCAGGGGGTCCCATGGCTACACCTTC. This sequence encodes CASSQDLRGSHGYTF.

V usage is TRBV6-5 and J usage is TRBJ1-6, with TRBD1 matching over 9 bases. Germline V gene data show CDR1 as MNHEY and CDR2 as SVGAGI. V dropped 4 bases and J dropped 10; count of bases not matched to a gene: 5. The CDR3 loop spans 14 amino acids. The CDR3 nucleotides read TGTGCCAGCAGTTTGGACAGGGGTGGGTCACCCCTCCACTTT. This gives the protein CASSLDRGGSPLHF.